This section outlines one T cell receptor beta chain sequence together with its context. The source of the sample is a study of cytomegalovirus exposure and HLA in healthy donors. Per the germline V gene, CDR1 is SGDLS and CDR2 is YYNGEE. This CDR3 spans 15 amino acids. The ends were cut back, 0 bases at V and 2 bases at J, with 11 bases in the middle. PCR employed 60 Vbeta and 13 Jbeta primers. The protocol was immunoSEQ multiplex PCR, while the TCRdb copy is restricted to in-frame clones and leaves out a portion. The sample holds around 100,000 clones, around 76% seen once. Sequenced material: PBMCs. The receptor was derived from a woman in her sixties in good health and CMV-seropositive. The chain employs TRBV9 and TRBJ1-2, with D maybe TRBD1 (6 bases). CDR3 in amino acids: CASSVGQAFNYGYTF. The DNA of the CDR3 is TGTGCCAGCAGCGTAGGACAGGCCTTCAACTATGGCTACACCTTC.